Detailed here is one T cell receptor (beta chain). Expressed TCRB transcripts were sequenced because the entire RNA isolate underwent reverse transcription. Clones were read by immunoSEQ multiplex PCR, and TCRdb kept only the in-frame ones, dropping some. This table holds 450,000 to 600,000 clones, approximately 30% found once. This CDR3 comprises 14 residues. Trimming pared 7 bases from V and 3 bases from J, leaving 19 bases between. Germline V gene lookup returns CDR1 SQVTM and CDR2 ANQGSEA. The sample belongs to a study of beta chain features in type 1 diabetes. The specimen was naive CD4+ T cells from blood. The clonotype originates from a man aged 18 to 30 in good health. The rearrangement joins TRBV29-1 to TRBJ2-7; weak D call: TRBD2 (6 bases). CDR3 nucleotides: TGCAGCGCCGGCTGGGGGGACGGATACTACGAGCAGTACTTC. This sequence encodes CSAGWGDGYYEQYF.